A single sample is the source of the 5 T cell receptor beta chains below, sequenced in a study of T-cell reconstitution after alpha-beta-depleted transplantation in children. TCRbeta library construction was performed incorporating unique molecular identifiers. TCRdb re-analysed the PCR reads in MiXCR, keeping a single row per CDR3 protein. The table has fewer than 750,000 distinct CDR3 sequences, about 21% seen once; the top ten hold 12% to 15%. Sequenced here: PBMCs, mostly from graft donor cells, sampled 360 days after TCRalphabeta/CD19-depleted stem cell transplant. The origin of the receptors is a boy less than two years old who had a stem cell transplant for acute myeloid leukemia, so the T cells may come from the graft donor.

The genes are TRBV14 and TRBJ2-3; unclear D gene. The germline V gene encodes CDR1 SGHDN and CDR2 FVKESK. The CDR3 sequence is 17 residues long. The V end was cut by 5 bases, the J end by 3 bases, with 21 bases between. The CDR3 sequence: CASSYQPGSVTTDTQYF. DNA of the CDR3: TGTGCCAGCAGCTACCAGCCGGGCTCGGTAACGACAGATACGCAGTATTTT.

This clonotype was counted between two and nine times. V is TRBV27 and J is TRBJ1-5, with 11 bases aligning to TRBD1. Germline V gene data show CDR1 as MNHEY and CDR2 as SMNVEV (reference sequence). V trimming: 8 bases; J trimming: 7 bases; junction bases outside the gene matches: 7. This CDR3 contains 14 residues. The CDR3 loop is CASRGQGAGQPQHF. The CDR3 bases are TGTGCCAGCCGTGGACAGGGGGCAGGGCAGCCCCAGCATTTT.

This rearrangement joins TRBV25-1 to TRBJ2-1, with unresolved D. The CDR3 is 15 residues long. CDR1 MGHDK and CDR2 SYGVNS come from the germline V gene. The V end lost 1 base, the J end lost 0 bases, and 7 bases lay between the germline ends. The DNA of the CDR3 is TGTGCCAGCAGTGAATTGCGGAGCTCCTACAATGAGCAGTTCTTC. Translation: CASSELRSSYNEQFF.

The CDR3 coding sequence is TGTGCCAGAGAAACAGATACGCAGTATTTT. Its protein is CARETDTQYF. This sequence joins TRBV2 and TRBJ2-3; D is uncertain. CDR3 size: 10 residues. Germline loops: CDR1 SNHLY, CDR2 FYNNEI. V lost 9 bases to trimming and J lost 3 bases, with 4 bases between them.

The table lists this clonotype with a few counts. This chain links TRBV29-1 with TRBJ2-2, with D hard to call. Germline V CDR1 and CDR2: SQVTM, ANQGSEA. CDR3 length equals 15 residues. V shed 3 bases and J shed 4 bases, with 15 bases lying between them. DNA of the CDR3: TGCAGCGTTGAGGAAAGGGCAGCCGGCACCGGGGAGCTGTTTTTT. Translation gives CSVEERAAGTGELFF.